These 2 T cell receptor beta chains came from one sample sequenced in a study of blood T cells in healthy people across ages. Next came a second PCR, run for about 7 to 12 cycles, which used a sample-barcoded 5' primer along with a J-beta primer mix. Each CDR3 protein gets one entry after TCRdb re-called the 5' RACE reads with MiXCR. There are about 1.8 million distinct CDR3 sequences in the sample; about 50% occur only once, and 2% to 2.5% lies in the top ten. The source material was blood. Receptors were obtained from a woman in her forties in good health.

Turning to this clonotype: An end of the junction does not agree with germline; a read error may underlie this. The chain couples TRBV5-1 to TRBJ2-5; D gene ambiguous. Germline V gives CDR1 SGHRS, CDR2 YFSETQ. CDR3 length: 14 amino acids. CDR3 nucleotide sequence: TGCGTCAGCAGCTTGGTATCCAGACAAGAGACCCAGTACTTC. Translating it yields CVSSLVSRQETQYF. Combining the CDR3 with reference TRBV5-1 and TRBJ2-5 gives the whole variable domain KAGVTQTPRYLIKTRGQQVTLSCSPISGHRSVSWYQQTPGQGLQFLFEYFSETQRNKGNFPGRFSGRQFSNSRSEMNVSTLELGDSALYLCVSSLVSRQETQYFGPGTRLLVL.

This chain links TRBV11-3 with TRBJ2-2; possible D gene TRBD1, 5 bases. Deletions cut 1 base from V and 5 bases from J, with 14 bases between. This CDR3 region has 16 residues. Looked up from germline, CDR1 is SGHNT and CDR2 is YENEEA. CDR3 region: CASSLVKGQRTGELFF. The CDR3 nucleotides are TGTGCCAGCAGCTTAGTAAAGGGGCAACGGACCGGGGAGCTGTTTTTT.